Listed here are 2 T cell receptor beta chains from one sample, sequenced in a study of T cells in Graves' hyperthyroidism and ophthalmopathy. It was RNA transcripts that yielded the amplified TCR beta CDR3 regions. Primed by the HTBI set, a first-round RT-PCR was run on the TCR CDR3. TCRdb reprocessed the multiplex PCR reads with MiXCR, giving one entry per CDR3 protein. The sample comprises hundreds of thousands of distinct CDR3 sequences, roughly 17% of which are singletons, and approximately 20% rests with the top ten. Sequencing was performed on blood. The receptors were sampled from a woman aged 18-30 years with Graves' hyperthyroidism.

This clonotype came up once. The junction departs from the called germline gene at one end, perhaps through a read error. The chain links TRBV5-1 to TRBJ1-2; D is possibly TRBD1 (6 bases). CDR3 length: 13 residues. Germline CDR1 and CDR2: SGHRS and YFSETQ. The CDR3: CASSSDSNYGHTF. CDR3 sequence (DNA): TGCGCCAGCAGCTCGGACAGTAACTATGGCCACACCTTC.

In its sample, this clonotype was seen a few times. This rearrangement joins TRBV12-3 or TRBV12-4 to TRBJ1-5; the match to TRBD1 covers 9 bases. Germline trimming cut 5 bases from V and 1 base from J; bases unmatched to any gene: 9. The CDR3 has 17 amino acids. The chain's CDR3 is CASSHGQGLRSNQPQHF. The CDR3 DNA is TGTGCCAGCAGTCATGGACAGGGGTTAAGAAGCAATCAGCCCCAGCATTTT.